The next 32 T cell receptor beta chains were all read from a single sample in a study of T cells after yellow fever vaccination. One entry per CDR3 protein, called by TCRdb with MiXCR from the 5' RACE reads. The sample yields roughly 74,000 distinct CDR3 sequences, roughly 6.9% seen once. The sequencing used CD8+ T cells sorted from PBMCs, collected less than 6 days after the first yellow fever vaccination. Source of these receptors: a young man who received the YFV17D yellow fever vaccine.

This clonotype appeared a few times. The chain recombines TRBV4-1 with TRBJ2-3; TRBD1 might be the D (5 bases). The germline gives CDR1 MGHRA, CDR2 YSYEKL. The germline V and J ends were trimmed by 0 bases and 10 bases, with 14 bases remaining between them. The CDR3 has 14 amino acids. The CDR3 DNA sequence: TGCGCCAGCAGCCAAGATCCCCCCCCAGGGTCGCAGTATTTT. Protein sequence: CASSQDPPPGSQYF.

This clonotype was counted a few times. This chain uses TRBV6-2 or TRBV6-3 with TRBJ2-7, with D tentatively TRBD2 (5 bases). The germline gives CDR1 MNHEY, CDR2 SVGEGT. This CDR3 is built from 16 residues. Between the trimmed V and J ends, which lost 7 bases and 4 bases, there was a span of 23 bases. The CDR3 DNA follows: TGTGCCAGCACCTCGGGCCCGAGCGGAGAGCATTACGAGCAGTACGTC. Its protein product is CASTSGPSGEHYEQYV.

This clonotype was recorded many times. This chain connects TRBV13 to TRBJ2-5; D is ambiguous. CDR3 size: 13 residues. V was trimmed by 6 bases and J by 5 bases, leaving 13 bases between them. Germline CDR1 is PRHDT and CDR2 is FYEKMQ (reference sequence). This chain's CDR3 is CASRESLWETQYF. In DNA form, the CDR3 reads TGTGCCAGCAGGGAGAGCCTTTGGGAGACCCAGTACTTC.

The rearrangement uses TRBV11-2 and TRBJ2-3; 9 nucleotides line up with TRBD2. CDR3 length equals 17 residues. V lost 5 bases and J lost 0; bases outside the gene matches: 9. Germline assignment: CDR1 SGHAT and CDR2 FQNNGV. For the CDR3, the DNA is TGTGCCAGCAGCAAACTAGCGGGTAAAGCTAGCACAGATACGCAGTATTTT. Translated: CASSKLAGKASTDTQYF.

In its sample, this clonotype was seen many times. J is TRBJ2-3 and V is TRBV3-1, with D hard to call. V was shortened by 2 bases and J by 2 bases, with 5 bases between the two germline ends. The germline V gene has CDR1 LGHDT and CDR2 YNNKEL (reference sequence). There are 13 residues in the CDR3. The CDR3 spells CASSQLNTDTQYF. Here the CDR3 DNA reads TGTGCCAGCAGCCAATTGAACACAGATACGCAGTATTTT.

The sample holds many counts of this clonotype. The chain has TRBV5-1 and TRBJ2-3; possibly TRBD2 for D (6 bases). Trimming pared 2 bases from V and 2 bases from J, leaving 12 bases between. There are 15 residues in the CDR3. Germline values: CDR1 SGHRS, CDR2 YFSETQ. In DNA form, the CDR3 reads TGCGCCAGCAGCTTCTTTAGCGGTCCCACAGATACGCAGTATTTT. Translation: CASSFFSGPTDTQYF.

This clonotype was seen a few times. The genes are TRBV27 and TRBJ1-1; no clear D gene. The germline CDR1 and CDR2 sequences are MNHEY and SMNVEV (reference sequence). V was trimmed by 3 bases and J by 5 bases, leaving 10 bases between them. The CDR3 is 13 amino acids. As DNA, the CDR3 is TGTGCCAGCAGTTTTAATGTGTGGACTGAAGCTTTCTTT. This gives the protein CASSFNVWTEAFF.

A few counts support this clonotype. The chain is built from TRBV27 and TRBJ2-3; TRBD1 agrees at 12 bases. V shed 6 bases and J 3 bases; nucleotides not matched to a gene: 7. The CDR3 runs 16 residues. Germline V gene data show CDR1 as MNHEY and CDR2 as SMNVEV (reference sequence). CDR3 bases: TGTGCCAGCAGCCCCCGGGACAGGGGGCGAACAGATACGCAGTATTTT. It specifies CASSPRDRGRTDTQYF.

This clonotype was counted only a few times. The J gene is TRBJ1-2, the V gene TRBV3-1; 8 bases map to TRBD1. Germline V lookup: CDR1 LGHDT, CDR2 YNNKEL (reference sequence). V gave up 4 bases and J gave up 5 bases; unmatched junction bases: 6. The CDR3 totals 14 residues. The CDR3 sequence: CASSPGTGYYGYTF. CDR3 sequence (DNA): TGTGCCAGCAGCCCCGGGACAGGATATTATGGCTACACCTTC.

Ten or more counts support this clonotype. J is TRBJ2-1 and V is TRBV4-1, with TRBD1 as a possible D gene (5 bases). With 1 base removed from V and 6 bases from J, the gap between germline ends came to 10 bases. The germline CDR1 and CDR2 sequences are MGHRA and YSYEKL. The CDR3 is 14 amino acids. The DNA of the CDR3 is TGCGCCAGCAGCCAAGGACAGCTCGGCAATGAGCAGTTCTTC. Translating gives CASSQGQLGNEQFF.

This clonotype was counted many times. The J gene is TRBJ2-5, the V gene TRBV7-9; TRBD1 matches at 8 bases. Trimming at V came to 5 bases and at J to 1 base, leaving 9 bases not matched to a gene. Germline values: CDR1 SEHNR, CDR2 FQNEAQ (reference sequence). The CDR3 consists of 16 residues. CDR3: CASSPLPTGAQETQYF. The CDR3 DNA reads TGTGCCAGCAGCCCCCTCCCGACAGGGGCCCAAGAGACCCAGTACTTC.

Of note for this clonotype: A much larger clone lies one base from this, so it may be a read error. V usage is TRBV7-9 and J usage is TRBJ2-1; a weak D match, TRBD2 (6 bases). CDR1 and CDR2 from the germline V gene are SEHNR and FQNEAQ (reference sequence). The CDR3 is made up of 16 amino acids. The CDR3 region is CASGLASDTWVNEQFF. The CDR3 region has the DNA TGTGCCAGCGGCTTGGCTAGCGATACTTGGGTCAATGAGCAGTTCTTC.

In this sample, this clonotype turned up many times. The chain couples TRBV20-1 to TRBJ2-7; D unclear. The CDR3 is 14 residues long. V was clipped by 0 bases and J by 0 bases, with 9 bases between them. The germline V gene has CDR1 DFQATT and CDR2 SNEGSKA (reference sequence). The chain's CDR3 is CSARDPPSSYEQYV. The CDR3 DNA is TGCAGTGCTAGAGATCCCCCTAGCTCCTACGAGCAGTACGTC.

CDR3 sequence reads: CASSSRVNQPQHF. For the CDR3, the DNA is TGTGCCAGCAGTTCCAGGGTTAATCAGCCCCAGCATTTT. The chain combines TRBV27 with TRBJ1-5, with D possibly matching TRBD1 (5 bases). CDR1 MNHEY and CDR2 SMNVEV come from the germline V gene (reference sequence). The CDR3 is made up of 13 amino acids. V was clipped by 4 bases and J by 4 bases, with 8 bases between them.

The V and J genes are TRBV5-4 and TRBJ1-1; D unclear. Germline CDR1 and CDR2: SGHNT and YYREEE (reference sequence). The CDR3 has 14 amino acids. V shed 0 bases and J shed 3 bases, with 9 bases lying between them. The CDR3 spells CASSLGRSYTEAFF. The CDR3 coding sequence is TGTGCCAGCAGCTTGGGCAGAAGTTACACTGAAGCTTTCTTT. The entire variable domain, with the rest obtained from reference TRBV5-4 and TRBJ1-1, is as follows: ETGVTQSPTHLIKTRGQQVTLRCSSQSGHNTVSWYQQALGQGPQFIFQYYREEENGRGNFPPRFSGLQFPNYSSELNVNALELDDSALYLCASSLGRSYTEAFFGQGTRLTVV.

This clonotype has at least ten counts. The chain is built from TRBV6-5 and TRBJ1-2, with D possibly being TRBD1 (5 bases). V dropped 4 bases and J dropped 8 bases, with 11 bases sitting between them. This CDR3 contains 12 residues. Germline CDR1 and CDR2: MNHEY and SVGAGI. The CDR3 reads CASSLIGDGYTF. In DNA, the CDR3 is TGTGCCAGCAGTTTGATAGGGGACGGCTACACCTTC.

This clonotype was observed a few times. This chain uses TRBV4-1 with TRBJ2-2, with a weak D call TRBD1 (6 bases). The germline V gene encodes CDR1 MGHRA and CDR2 YSYEKL. Trimming stripped 2 bases from V and 4 bases from J, with 17 bases between. The CDR3 sequence is 17 residues long. This chain's CDR3 is CASSQRSPGEFTGELFF. The CDR3 nucleotides read TGCGCCAGCAGCCAAAGAAGCCCAGGGGAGTTCACCGGGGAGCTGTTTTTT.

This clonotype was observed a handful of times. This chain uses TRBV7-9 with TRBJ2-3, with 7 bases that match TRBD2. This CDR3 is built from 15 residues. V lost 5 bases, J lost 0 bases, and 5 bases stayed unmatched. Germline V gives CDR1 SEHNR, CDR2 FQNEAQ (reference sequence). The CDR3 DNA reads TGTGCCAGCAGCACCGGGACTACTAGCACAGATACGCAGTATTTT. This gives the protein CASSTGTTSTDTQYF. Full variable domain (remainder filled in from reference TRBV7-9 and TRBJ2-3): DTGVSQNPRHKITKRGQNVTFRCDPISEHNRLYWYRQTLGQGPEFLTYFQNEAQLEKSRLLSDRFSAERPKGSFSTLEIQRTEQGDSAMYLCASSTGTTSTDTQYFGPGTRLTVL.

This clonotype was observed many times. The chain employs TRBV6-2 or TRBV6-3 and TRBJ2-7; D not resolved. The germline V gene has CDR1 MNHEY and CDR2 SVGEGT. The CDR3 has 17 residues. The V end was cut by 0 bases, the J end by 0 bases, with 15 bases between. The DNA of the CDR3 is TGTGCCAGCAGTTACTCGGATGAGGCTGGCAACTCCTACGAGCAGTACTTC. Its protein product is CASSYSDEAGNSYEQYF.

The chain is built from TRBV19 and TRBJ1-1; D remains unclear. This CDR3 is 15 amino acids long. V was shortened by 4 bases and J by 0 bases, with 12 bases between the two germline ends. Per germline, CDR1 LNHDA and CDR2 SQIVND (reference sequence). The CDR3 here is CASSREIGMNTEAFF. CDR3 sequence (DNA): TGTGCCAGTAGTAGGGAAATCGGGATGAACACTGAAGCTTTCTTT. Combining the CDR3 with reference TRBV19 and TRBJ1-1 gives the whole variable domain DGGITQSPKYLFRKEGQNVTLSCEQNLNHDAMYWYRQDPGQGLRLIYYSQIVNDFQKGDIAEGYSVSREKKESFPLTVTSAQKNPTAFYLCASSREIGMNTEAFFGQGTRLTVV.

J is TRBJ2-3 and V is TRBV5-1; TRBD1 matches at 7 bases. The CDR3 has 15 residues. After removal of 0 bases from V and 0 bases from J, the junction contained 1 base not matched to a gene. The germline CDR1 and CDR2 sequences are SGHRS and YFSETQ. The CDR3 bases are TGCGCCAGCAGCTTGGTGGGACAGAGCACAGATACGCAGTATTTT. This gives the protein CASSLVGQSTDTQYF.

This clonotype showed up just a few times. The rearrangement joins TRBV7-2 to TRBJ1-2, with 9 bases identical to TRBD1. J lost 3 bases, V lost 6 bases, and 8 bases had no gene match. The CDR3 has 15 amino acids. Germline V CDR1 and CDR2: SGHTA, FQGNSA. CDR3: CASSPGTGFDYGYTF. In DNA form, the CDR3 reads TGTGCCAGCAGTCCCGGGACAGGGTTCGACTATGGCTACACCTTC.

J is TRBJ2-3 and V is TRBV13; 9 positions match TRBD2. The CDR3 length is 15 residues. V was clipped by 5 bases and J by 2 bases; unmatched bases: 5. Germline V gene sequence: CDR1 PRHDT, CDR2 FYEKMQ (reference sequence). The CDR3 DNA sequence: TGTGCCAGCAGCCCAGCTAGCGGGGCCACAGATACGCAGTATTTT. It codes for CASSPASGATDTQYF.

Comment on this clonotype: One end of the junction fails to match germline, which may point to a read error. The chain employs TRBV7-3 and TRBJ2-2; TRBD1 matches at 9 bases. The CDR3 is made up of 14 amino acids. CDR1 and CDR2 (germline): SGHTA, FQGTGA. As DNA, the CDR3 is TGTGTCAGCAGAACAGGGGGCGATTGGGGGGAGCTGTTTTTT. Translated, it gives CVSRTGGDWGELFF.

The chain employs TRBV4-1 and TRBJ1-6; tentatively, D is TRBD1 (6 bases). The V and J ends lost 3 bases and 9 bases respectively, with 15 bases between them. The CDR3 has 15 amino acids. Germline V gives CDR1 MGHRA, CDR2 YSYEKL. The CDR3 here is CASSHETGLASPLHF. The CDR3 bases are TGCGCCAGCAGCCATGAAACAGGGTTGGCTTCACCCCTCCACTTT.

The rearrangement uses TRBV29-1 and TRBJ2-5, with 7 bases identical to TRBD1. The CDR3 loop spans 15 amino acids. In germline, CDR1 is SQVTM, CDR2 ANQGSEA. V shed 3 bases and J 4 bases; nucleotides not matched to a gene: 11. CDR3 amino acids: CSVDGTDKDPETQYF. The DNA for the CDR3 is TGCAGCGTTGACGGGACAGACAAAGATCCAGAGACCCAGTACTTC.

Only a few counts were recorded for this clonotype. The CDR3 nucleotides read TGTGCCAGCACCCATTCCCTACTTCCCCGCCCAGCTTTCTTT. Its translation: CASTHSLLPRPAFF. V and J are TRBV12-3 or TRBV12-4 and TRBJ1-1; D unclear. The CDR3 length is 14 residues. The V and J ends lost 7 bases and 10 bases respectively, with 22 bases between them.

This clonotype was recorded a few times. V gene TRBV7-9 combines with J gene TRBJ2-7; 9 bases map to TRBD1. Germline values: CDR1 SEHNR, CDR2 FQNEAQ (reference sequence). This CDR3 has 15 amino acids. J gave up 3 bases and V 5 bases, and 8 bases lay outside the gene matches. CDR3 nucleotides: TGTGCCAGCAGCCCCAACCACAGGGGGCTCTACGAGCAGTACTTC. This translates into CASSPNHRGLYEQYF. Drawing the rest from reference TRBV7-9 and TRBJ2-7, the complete variable domain is DTGVSQNPRHKITKRGQNVTFRCDPISEHNRLYWYRQTLGQGPEFLTYFQNEAQLEKSRLLSDRFSAERPKGSFSTLEIQRTEQGDSAMYLCASSPNHRGLYEQYFGPGTRLTVT.

To note about this clonotype: Since a much larger clone is just one base distant, this may be a read error. This chain connects TRBV4-3 to TRBJ2-2; D is possibly TRBD1 or TRBD2 (5 bases each). This CDR3 has 14 amino acids. Germline CDR1 reads LGHNA; CDR2 reads YSLEER. This chain's CDR3 is CASSQNRFTGVLFF. As DNA, the CDR3 is TGCGCCAGCAGCCAAAACAGGTTCACCGGGGTGCTGTTTTTT.

In this sample, this clonotype turned up a few times. V and J are TRBV9 and TRBJ2-1; TRBD2 matches 7 bases. V trimming: 0 bases; J trimming: 4 bases; junction bases outside the gene matches: 4. The CDR3 is made up of 15 amino acids. Germline lookup yields CDR1 SGDLS and CDR2 YYNGEE. The CDR3 spells CASSVEGGSYNEQFF. CDR3 DNA sequence: TGTGCCAGCAGCGTAGAGGGAGGGTCTTACAATGAGCAGTTCTTC.

On this clonotype: The junction differs from germline at one of its ends, possibly a read error. The CDR3 reads CASSPSLGYTEALF. The CDR3 DNA follows: TGTGCCAGCAGCCCCAGCTTGGGGTACACTGAAGCTCTCTTT. This chain uses TRBV7-2 with TRBJ1-1; no firm D call. CDR3 length equals 14 residues. Looked up from germline, CDR1 is SGHTA and CDR2 is FQGNSA.

The chain carries TRBV6-2 or TRBV6-3 and TRBJ2-3; no reliable D call. In germline, CDR1 is MNHEY, CDR2 SVGEGT. This CDR3 is built from 13 residues. The V and J ends lost 2 bases and 2 bases respectively, with 5 bases between them. CDR3 protein: CASSYKDTDTQYF. CDR3 bases: TGTGCCAGCAGTTACAAGGACACAGATACGCAGTATTTT.